This is a list of T cell receptor beta chains from one sample in a study of T-cell reconstitution after alpha-beta-depleted transplantation in children. TCRdb itself ran the PCR reads through MiXCR, one entry per CDR3 protein. The table lists some 200,000 distinct CDR3 sequences, 9.7% of them singletons. Sequenced material: PBMCs from the stem cell graft donor, taken from the stem cell graft. The receptors shown here come from a human donor who donated a stem cell graft to a child with SCID. CDR3s include the opening cysteine and the closing phenylalanine or tryptophan. The D gene is left open where the match is weak. Size is omitted from some rows. Given values are once, few, many or a class for expanded clones.

J gene: TRBJ2-7; D gene: TRBD1; V gene: TRBV5-1; clone size: many; CDR3 protein: CASSSGLGTGAYEQYF; CDR3 DNA: TGCGCCAGCAGTTCCGGGCTTGGGACAGGGGCCTACGAGCAGTACTTC
J gene: TRBJ2-1; D gene: NA; V gene: TRBV5-6; clone size: many; CDR3 protein: CASSSSGWGVDNEQFF; CDR3 DNA: TGTGCCAGCAGCTCCTCTGGTTGGGGGGTGGACAATGAGCAGTTCTTC
J gene: TRBJ2-2; D gene: NA; V gene: TRBV5-1; clone size: many; CDR3 protein: CASSFQGNTGELFF; CDR3 DNA: TGCGCCAGCAGCTTTCAGGGAAACACCGGGGAGCTGTTTTTT
J gene: TRBJ2-3; D gene: TRBD1; V gene: TRBV2; clone size: many; CDR3 protein: CASSTGTGTDTQYF; CDR3 DNA: TGTGCCAGCAGTACCGGGACAGGGACAGATACGCAGTATTTT
J gene: TRBJ2-1; D gene: NA; V gene: TRBV28; clone size: many; CDR3 protein: CASTPLKGLPNEQFF; CDR3 DNA: TGTGCCAGCACCCCGCTAAAGGGACTCCCGAATGAGCAGTTCTTC
J gene: TRBJ1-3; D gene: NA; V gene: TRBV7-9; clone size: many; CDR3 protein: CASSLTGTAGNTIYF; CDR3 DNA: TGTGCCAGCAGCTTAACAGGGACGGCTGGAAACACCATATATTTT
J gene: TRBJ2-7; D gene: NA; V gene: TRBV20-1; clone size: many; CDR3 protein: CSANWGRGHEQYF; CDR3 DNA: TGCAGTGCTAACTGGGGAAGAGGGCACGAGCAGTACTTC
J gene: TRBJ1-5; D gene: NA; V gene: TRBV28; clone size: NA; CDR3 protein: CASSFASTVWGANNQPQHF; CDR3 DNA: TGTGCCAGCAGTTTTGCTTCTACTGTCTGGGGGGCTAACAATCAGCCCCAGCATTTT
J gene: TRBJ2-1; D gene: TRBD2; V gene: TRBV5-1; clone size: many; CDR3 protein: CASSFSGEGYNEQFF; CDR3 DNA: TGCGCCAGCAGCTTTTCCGGGGAGGGGTACAATGAGCAGTTCTTC
J gene: TRBJ2-2; D gene: NA; V gene: TRBV5-1; clone size: many; CDR3 protein: CASSLERAYTTGELFF; CDR3 DNA: TGCGCCAGCAGCTTGGAAAGGGCCTATACCACCGGGGAGCTGTTTTTT
J gene: TRBJ1-5; D gene: TRBD1; V gene: TRBV2; clone size: many; CDR3 protein: CASSGKDRVGNQPQHF; CDR3 DNA: TGTGCCAGCAGTGGCAAAGACAGGGTCGGCAATCAGCCCCAGCATTTT
J gene: TRBJ2-3; D gene: TRBD1; V gene: TRBV11-2; clone size: many; CDR3 protein: CASSSALDRGGKRFDTQYF; CDR3 DNA: TGTGCCAGCAGCTCCGCCCTGGACAGGGGCGGGAAACGGTTTGATACGCAGTATTTT
J gene: TRBJ1-1; D gene: NA; V gene: TRBV20-1; clone size: many; CDR3 protein: CSATPGVPEAFF; CDR3 DNA: TGCAGTGCAACCCCAGGGGTGCCTGAAGCTTTCTTT
J gene: TRBJ2-3; D gene: NA; V gene: TRBV6-5; clone size: many; CDR3 protein: CASSYSRGVDTQYF; CDR3 DNA: TGTGCCAGCAGTTACTCCCGAGGGGTCGACACGCAGTATTTT
J gene: TRBJ2-7; D gene: NA; V gene: TRBV20-1; clone size: many; CDR3 protein: CSVAPGPLLYEQYF; CDR3 DNA: TGCAGTGTGGCGCCGGGTCCTCTACTCTACGAGCAGTACTTC
J gene: TRBJ2-2; D gene: NA; V gene: TRBV9; clone size: few; CDR3 protein: CASSVPKRGNTGELFF; CDR3 DNA: TGTGCCAGCAGCGTCCCAAAGAGGGGGAACACCGGGGAGCTGTTTTTT
J gene: TRBJ1-1; D gene: NA; V gene: TRBV12-3/TRBV12-4; clone size: NA; CDR3 protein: CASSRQRNTEAFF; CDR3 DNA: TGTGCCAGCAGCAGACAGAGGAACACTGAAGCTTTCTTT
J gene: TRBJ1-6; D gene: NA; V gene: TRBV2; clone size: many; CDR3 protein: CASRPQGALINSPLHF; CDR3 DNA: TGTGCCAGCAGGCCCCAGGGCGCCCTTATAAATTCACCCCTCCACTTT
J gene: TRBJ1-5; D gene: NA; V gene: TRBV20-1; clone size: many; CDR3 protein: CSAKGVGRGTPHQPQHF; CDR3 DNA: TGCAGTGCTAAAGGGGTAGGAAGAGGTACCCCCCATCAGCCCCAGCATTTT
J gene: TRBJ2-5; D gene: TRBD1; V gene: TRBV29-1; clone size: many; CDR3 protein: CSTWTGRETQYF; CDR3 DNA: TGCAGCACCTGGACAGGGAGGGAGACCCAGTACTTC
J gene: TRBJ2-1; D gene: NA; V gene: TRBV5-1; clone size: NA; CDR3 protein: CASSSRRGEQFF; CDR3 DNA: TGCGCCAGCAGCTCAAGACGGGGTGAGCAGTTCTTC
J gene: TRBJ1-2; D gene: TRBD1; V gene: TRBV18; clone size: NA; CDR3 protein: CASSPATGGNYGYPF; CDR3 DNA: TGTGCCAGCTCACCAGCGACAGGGGGCAACTATGGCTACCCCTTC
J gene: TRBJ1-2; D gene: NA; V gene: TRBV28; clone size: NA; CDR3 protein: CASSRRTDYGYTF; CDR3 DNA: TGTGCCAGCAGCCGCCGAACAGATTATGGCTACACCTTC
J gene: TRBJ1-1; D gene: TRBD1; V gene: TRBV6-1; clone size: few; CDR3 protein: CASGQRERGGWAFF; CDR3 DNA: TGTGCCAGCGGGCAACGAGAACGAGGGGGCTGGGCTTTCTTT
J gene: TRBJ2-5; D gene: NA; V gene: TRBV20-1; clone size: many; CDR3 protein: CSAGAETSQETQYF; CDR3 DNA: TGCAGTGCTGGGGCCGAGACGAGCCAAGAGACCCAGTACTTC
J gene: TRBJ1-2; D gene: TRBD1; V gene: TRBV4-1; clone size: many; CDR3 protein: CASSQGAGTGYGYTF; CDR3 DNA: TGCGCCAGCAGCCAAGGCGCCGGGACAGGATATGGCTACACCTTC
J gene: TRBJ2-7; D gene: NA; V gene: TRBV21-1; clone size: many; CDR3 protein: CASSIRTGVYEQYF; CDR3 DNA: TGTGCCAGCAGCATTCGGACAGGGGTCTACGAGCAGTACTTC
J gene: TRBJ2-1; D gene: NA; V gene: TRBV5-1; clone size: many; CDR3 protein: CASSHKYEQFF; CDR3 DNA: TGCGCCAGCAGCCACAAATATGAGCAGTTCTTC
J gene: TRBJ2-1; D gene: TRBD2; V gene: TRBV29-1; clone size: many; CDR3 protein: CSVEAGTRTDNEQFF; CDR3 DNA: TGCAGCGTTGAAGCCGGGACTAGGACTGACAATGAGCAGTTCTTC
J gene: TRBJ2-3; D gene: NA; V gene: TRBV25-1; clone size: many; CDR3 protein: CASSAKTGPRTDTQYF; CDR3 DNA: TGTGCCAGCAGTGCAAAAACAGGGCCACGCACAGATACGCAGTATTTT
J gene: TRBJ1-6; D gene: TRBD1; V gene: TRBV6-2/TRBV6-3; clone size: many; CDR3 protein: CASRPRDRINSPLHF; CDR3 DNA: TGTGCCAGCAGGCCCCGGGACAGGATTAATTCACCCCTCCACTTT
J gene: TRBJ2-3; D gene: TRBD1; V gene: TRBV11-2; clone size: many; CDR3 protein: CASSLSDRPTQYF; CDR3 DNA: TGTGCCAGCAGCCTATCGGACAGGCCCACGCAGTATTTT
J gene: TRBJ2-3; D gene: TRBD1; V gene: TRBV5-1; clone size: many; CDR3 protein: CASSQLPPGQGADTQYF; CDR3 DNA: TGCGCCAGCAGCCAGCTCCCACCGGGACAGGGGGCAGATACGCAGTATTTT
J gene: TRBJ1-4; D gene: NA; V gene: TRBV12-3/TRBV12-4; clone size: many; CDR3 protein: CASRVPGTQKKLFF; CDR3 DNA: TGTGCCAGCAGAGTCCCCGGGACACAAAAAAAACTGTTTTTT
J gene: TRBJ1-1; D gene: TRBD1; V gene: TRBV6-5; clone size: many; CDR3 protein: CASSYSEGATEAFF; CDR3 DNA: TGTGCCAGCAGTTACTCCGAGGGGGCCACTGAAGCTTTCTTT
J gene: TRBJ2-2; D gene: NA; V gene: TRBV6-5; clone size: many; CDR3 protein: CASRDTGELFF; CDR3 DNA: TGTGCCAGCAGAGACACCGGGGAGCTGTTTTTT
J gene: TRBJ1-4; D gene: NA; V gene: TRBV5-1; clone size: NA; CDR3 protein: CASSLGGDNETLFF; CDR3 DNA: TGCGCCAGCTCGCTGGGCGGGGATAATGAAACACTGTTTTTT
J gene: TRBJ1-2; D gene: NA; V gene: TRBV5-1; clone size: many; CDR3 protein: CASSLSSPNYGYTF; CDR3 DNA: TGCGCCAGCAGCTTGTCATCCCCGAACTATGGCTACACCTTC